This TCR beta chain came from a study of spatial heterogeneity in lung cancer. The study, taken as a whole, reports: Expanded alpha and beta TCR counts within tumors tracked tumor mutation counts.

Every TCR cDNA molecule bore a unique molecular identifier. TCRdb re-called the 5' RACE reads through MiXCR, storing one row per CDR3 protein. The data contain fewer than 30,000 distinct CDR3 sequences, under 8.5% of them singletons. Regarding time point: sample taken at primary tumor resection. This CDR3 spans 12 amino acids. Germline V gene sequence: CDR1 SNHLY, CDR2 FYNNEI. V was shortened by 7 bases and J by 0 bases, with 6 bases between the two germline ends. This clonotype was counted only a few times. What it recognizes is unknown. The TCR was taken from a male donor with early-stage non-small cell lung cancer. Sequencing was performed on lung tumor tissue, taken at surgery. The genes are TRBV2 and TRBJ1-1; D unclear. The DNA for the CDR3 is TGTGCCAGCATCGAAGTGAACACTGAAGCTTTCTTT. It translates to CASIEVNTEAFF.